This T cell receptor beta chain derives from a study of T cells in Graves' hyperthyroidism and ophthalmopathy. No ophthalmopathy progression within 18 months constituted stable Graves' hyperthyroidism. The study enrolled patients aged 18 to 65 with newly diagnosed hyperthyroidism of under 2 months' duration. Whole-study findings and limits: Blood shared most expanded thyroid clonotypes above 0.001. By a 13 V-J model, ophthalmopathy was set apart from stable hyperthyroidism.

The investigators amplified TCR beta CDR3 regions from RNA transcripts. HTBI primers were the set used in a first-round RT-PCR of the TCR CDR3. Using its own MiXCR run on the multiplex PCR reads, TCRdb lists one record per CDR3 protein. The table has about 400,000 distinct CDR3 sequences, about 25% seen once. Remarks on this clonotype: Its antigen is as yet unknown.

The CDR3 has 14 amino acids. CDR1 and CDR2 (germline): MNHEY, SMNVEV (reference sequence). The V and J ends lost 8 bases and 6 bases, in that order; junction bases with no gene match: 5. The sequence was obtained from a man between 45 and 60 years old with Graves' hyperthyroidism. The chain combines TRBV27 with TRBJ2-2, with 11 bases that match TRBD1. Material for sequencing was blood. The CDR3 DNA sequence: TGTGCCAGCCGGACAGGGGGCCGTTCCGGGGAGCTGTTTTTT. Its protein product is CASRTGGRSGELFF.